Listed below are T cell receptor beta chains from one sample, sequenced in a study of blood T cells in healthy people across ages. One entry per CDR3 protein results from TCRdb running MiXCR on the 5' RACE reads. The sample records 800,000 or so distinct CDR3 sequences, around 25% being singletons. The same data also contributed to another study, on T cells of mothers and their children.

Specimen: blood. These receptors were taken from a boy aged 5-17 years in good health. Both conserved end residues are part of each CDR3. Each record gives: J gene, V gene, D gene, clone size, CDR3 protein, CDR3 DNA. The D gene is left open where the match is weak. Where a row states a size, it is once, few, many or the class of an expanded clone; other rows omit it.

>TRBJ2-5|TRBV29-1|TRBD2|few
CSVGGLAEETQYF
TGCAGCGTCGGCGGACTAGCGGAAGAGACCCAGTACTTC
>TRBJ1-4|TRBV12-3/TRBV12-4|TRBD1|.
CASSPDRALFF
TGTGCCAGCAGCCCGGACAGGGCCCTGTTTTTT
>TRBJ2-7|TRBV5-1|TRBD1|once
CASSFWTGGYEQYF
TGCGCCAGCAGCTTCTGGACAGGGGGCTACGAGCAGTACTTC
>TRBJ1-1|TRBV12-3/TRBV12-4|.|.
CASSWGGSTEAFF
TGTGCCAGCAGTTGGGGGGGCTCTACTGAAGCTTTCTTT
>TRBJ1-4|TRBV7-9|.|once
CSSSSSPGATNEKLFF
TGTTCCAGCAGCTCCTCGCCGGGGGCAACTAATGAAAAACTGTTTTTT
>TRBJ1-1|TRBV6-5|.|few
CASSRPGEMSTEAFF
TGTGCCAGCAGCCGCCCAGGGGAAATGTCGACTGAAGCTTTCTTT
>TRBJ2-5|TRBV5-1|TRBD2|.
CASKGSGEETQYF
TGCGCCAGCAAGGGAAGCGGGGAAGAGACCCAGTACTTC
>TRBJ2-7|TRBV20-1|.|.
CSARGFTYEQYF
TGCAGTGCTAGGGGGTTCACCTACGAGCAGTACTTC
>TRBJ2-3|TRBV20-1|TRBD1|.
CSARGLRDRGTDTQYF
TGCAGTGCTAGAGGTCTCCGGGACAGGGGCACAGATACGCAGTATTTT
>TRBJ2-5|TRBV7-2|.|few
CASSSRQPAAQETQYF
TGTGCCAGCAGCTCCCGTCAGCCTGCGGCACAAGAGACCCAGTACTTC
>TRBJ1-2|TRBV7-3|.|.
CASRPDGTGGYTF
TGTGCCAGCAGACCCGACGGGACCGGTGGCTACACCTTC
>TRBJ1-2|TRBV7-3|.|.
CASSGVYYGYTF
TGTGCCAGCTCGGGGGTCTACTATGGCTACACCTTC
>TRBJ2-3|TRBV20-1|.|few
CSARDHRVVDTQYF
TGCAGTGCTAGAGATCACAGGGTGGTAGATACGCAGTATTTT
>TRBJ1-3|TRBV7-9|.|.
CASSVSTLGLGNTIYF
TGTGCCAGCAGCGTTTCAACCCTGGGTCTGGGAAACACCATATATTTT
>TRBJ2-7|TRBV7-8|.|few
CASSTAGDPFYEQYF
TGTGCCAGCAGCACCGCTGGGGATCCGTTCTACGAGCAGTACTTC
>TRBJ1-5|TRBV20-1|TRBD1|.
CSAGGGQGPTSNQPQHF
TGCAGTGCTGGCGGGGGACAGGGCCCCACCAGCAATCAGCCCCAGCATTTT
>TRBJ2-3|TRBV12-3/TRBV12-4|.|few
CASSLEGLGTQYF
TGTGCCAGCAGTTTAGAGGGTTTGGGGACGCAGTATTTT
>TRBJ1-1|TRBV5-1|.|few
CASSLVGAATEAFF
TGCGCCAGCAGCTTGGTCGGGGCGGCCACTGAAGCTTTCTTT
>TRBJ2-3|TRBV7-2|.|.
CASSLVGVGTDTQYF
TGTGCCAGCAGCTTAGTTGGAGTTGGCACAGATACGCAGTATTTT
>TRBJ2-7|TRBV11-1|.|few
CASSPGLGGTYEQYF
TGTGCCAGCAGCCCGGGGTTAGGCGGCACCTACGAGCAGTACTTC
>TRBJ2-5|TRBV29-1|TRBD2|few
CSVEGGASGSAQEFF
TGCAGCGTTGAAGGGGGGGCTAGCGGGAGCGCTCAGGAGTTCTTC
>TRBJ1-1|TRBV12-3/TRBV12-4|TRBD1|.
CASIPRQGRTEAFF
TGTGCCAGCATTCCTAGACAGGGTCGGACTGAAGCTTTCTTT
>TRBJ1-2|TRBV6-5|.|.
CASSPVYPSYGYTF
TGTGCCAGCAGTCCTGTCTACCCCTCCTATGGCTACACCTTC
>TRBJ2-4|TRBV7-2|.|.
CASSSSNLGAQSSVAKNIQYF
TGTGCCAGCAGCTCTAGTAATCTTGGGGCCCAGAGCAGTGTAGCCAAAAACATTCAGTACTTC
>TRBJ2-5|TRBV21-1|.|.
CASRGQEYQETQYF
TGTGCCAGCAGGGGACAGGAGTACCAAGAGACCCAGTACTTC
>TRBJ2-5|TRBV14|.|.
CASSQFRTTSAQHF
TGTGCCAGCAGCCAGTTCCGGACAACGTCGGCCCAGCACTTC
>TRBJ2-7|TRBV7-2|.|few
CASSLGPLELSYEQYF
TGTGCCAGCAGCTTAGGACCACTAGAACTTTCCTACGAGCAGTACTTC
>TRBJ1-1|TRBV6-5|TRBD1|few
CASSGQDEAFF
TGTGCCAGCAGTGGACAGGATGAAGCTTTCTTT
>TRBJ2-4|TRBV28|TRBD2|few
CASGTPGLAGAKNIQYF
TGTGCCAGCGGAACACCAGGACTAGCGGGAGCCAAAAACATTCAGTACTTC
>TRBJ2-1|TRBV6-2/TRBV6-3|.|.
CASSYSRTQGVSSYNEQFF
TGTGCCAGCAGTTACTCCCGGACGCAGGGCGTTAGCTCCTACAATGAGCAGTTCTTC
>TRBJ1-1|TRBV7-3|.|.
CASSLGASTEAFF
TGTGCCAGCAGCTTAGGGGCAAGCACTGAAGCTTTCTTT
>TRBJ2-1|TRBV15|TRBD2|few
CATSRGGGSSYNEQFF
TGTGCCACCAGCAGAGGTGGCGGGAGCTCCTACAATGAGCAGTTCTTC
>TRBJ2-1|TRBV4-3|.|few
CASSQGFKQGNYNEQFF
TGCGCCAGCAGCCAAGGATTTAAACAGGGAAACTACAATGAGCAGTTCTTC
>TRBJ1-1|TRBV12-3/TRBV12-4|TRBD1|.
CASSERGLMNTEAFF
TGTGCCAGCAGTGAGAGGGGGCTTATGAACACTGAAGCTTTCTTT
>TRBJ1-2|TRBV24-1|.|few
CATSDPGTRGLDGYTF
TGTGCCACCAGTGATCCCGGGACACGGGGTCTAGACGGCTACACCTTC
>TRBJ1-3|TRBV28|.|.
CASSFGPQSSGNTIYF
TGTGCCAGCAGTTTTGGACCGCAGAGCTCTGGAAACACCATATATTTT
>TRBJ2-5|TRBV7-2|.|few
CASSPRPPKTESQETQYF
TGTGCCAGCAGCCCACGACCCCCTAAGACGGAATCCCAAGAGACCCAGTACTTC
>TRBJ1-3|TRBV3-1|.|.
CASSQDLATPSGNTIYF
TGTGCCAGCAGCCAAGATCTTGCGACACCCTCTGGAAACACCATATATTTT
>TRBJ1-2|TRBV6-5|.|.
CASSYDGVGYTF
TGTGCCAGCAGTTACGATGGCGTTGGCTACACCTTC
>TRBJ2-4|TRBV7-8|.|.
CASSPSGGSVDIQYF
TGTGCCAGCAGCCCCTCAGGGGGGAGCGTGGACATTCAGTACTTC
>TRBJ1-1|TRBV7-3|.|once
CASSRSREAEAFF
TGTGCCAGCAGCCGAAGCAGGGAGGCTGAAGCTTTCTTT
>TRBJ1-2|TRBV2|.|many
CASSVGDYGYTF
TGTGCCAGCAGTGTAGGAGACTATGGCTACACCTTC